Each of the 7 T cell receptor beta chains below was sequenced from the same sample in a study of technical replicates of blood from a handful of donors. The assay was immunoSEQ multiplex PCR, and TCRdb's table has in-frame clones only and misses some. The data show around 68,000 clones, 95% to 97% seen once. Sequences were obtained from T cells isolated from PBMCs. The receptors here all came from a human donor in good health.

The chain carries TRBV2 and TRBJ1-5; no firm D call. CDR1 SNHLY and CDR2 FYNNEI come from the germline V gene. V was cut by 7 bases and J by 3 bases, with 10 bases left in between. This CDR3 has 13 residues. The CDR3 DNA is TGTGCCAGCACCAGTTTGGCCAATCAGCCCCAGCATTTT. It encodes CASTSLANQPQHF.

The CDR3 reads CASSTLAGVGETQYF. In nucleotides, the CDR3 is TGCGCCAGCAGCACCCTAGCGGGAGTAGGAGAGACCCAGTACTTC. The genes are TRBV5-1 and TRBJ2-5; 10 bases map to TRBD2. Germline CDR1 SGHRS, CDR2 YFSETQ. The CDR3 length is 15 residues. Trimming took 4 bases from V and 4 from J; bases not matched to a gene: 7.

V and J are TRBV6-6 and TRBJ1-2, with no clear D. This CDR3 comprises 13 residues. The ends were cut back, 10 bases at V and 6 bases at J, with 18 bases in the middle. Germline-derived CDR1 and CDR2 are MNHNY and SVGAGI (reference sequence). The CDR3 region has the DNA TGTGCCAATAAGGAGTCGTTCGGAGATGGCTACACCTTC. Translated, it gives CANKESFGDGYTF.

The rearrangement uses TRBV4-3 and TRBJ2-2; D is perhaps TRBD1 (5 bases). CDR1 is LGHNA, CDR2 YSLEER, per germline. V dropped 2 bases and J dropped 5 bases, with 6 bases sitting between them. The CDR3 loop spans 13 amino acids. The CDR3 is CASSQQGTGELFF. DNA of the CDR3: TGCGCCAGCAGCCAACAGGGAACCGGGGAGCTGTTTTTT.

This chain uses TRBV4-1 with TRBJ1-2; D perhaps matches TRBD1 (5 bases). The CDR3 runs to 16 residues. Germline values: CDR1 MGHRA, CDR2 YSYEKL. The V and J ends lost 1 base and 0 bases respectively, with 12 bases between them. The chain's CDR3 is CASSQVMAGSNYGYTF. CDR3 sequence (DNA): TGCGCCAGCAGCCAAGTAATGGCAGGGTCTAACTATGGCTACACCTTC.

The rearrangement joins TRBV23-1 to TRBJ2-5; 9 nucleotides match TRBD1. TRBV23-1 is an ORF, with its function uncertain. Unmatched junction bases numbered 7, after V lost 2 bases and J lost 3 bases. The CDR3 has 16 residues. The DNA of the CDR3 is TGCGCCAGCAGTCAACCGGGTACAGGGGGCGAAGAGACCCAGTACTTC. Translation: CASSQPGTGGEETQYF.

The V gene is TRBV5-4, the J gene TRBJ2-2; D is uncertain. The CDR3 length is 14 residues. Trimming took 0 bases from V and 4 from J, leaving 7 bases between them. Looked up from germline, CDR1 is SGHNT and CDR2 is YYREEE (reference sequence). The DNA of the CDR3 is TGTGCCAGCAGCTTGGACATTACCACCGGGGAGCTGTTTTTT. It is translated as CASSLDITTGELFF.